The present TCR beta chain was sequenced within a study of Ad26.COV2.S vaccination and SARS-CoV-2 variants. On the study more broadly: The donor participated in the COV1001 trial, in its Ad26.COV2.S arm. Overall study results and limits: Recipients given vaccine exceeded placebo recipients in spike-specific TCR breadth.

Clones were sequenced by immunoSEQ multiplex PCR, and TCRdb holds only the in-frame ones, with some missing. The sample yields about 480,000 clones, 70% to 90% seen once. Treatment: 19 received Ad26.COV2.S at low or high dose, single or two shots; roughly five received placebo; per-sample allocation not given. Sampling took place 63 days after the first vaccine or placebo injection. The CDR3 runs 15 residues. The germline V gene encodes CDR1 SGHTA and CDR2 FQGTGA. The J segment lost 4 bases and the V segment lost 5 bases, leaving 5 bases of the junction unmatched. This clone was recorded a few times. Its target is not known.

The gene calls are TRBV7-3 and TRBJ2-2, with 9 bases that match TRBD1. This TCR was recovered from a person between 18 and 59 years old who received the Ad26.COV2.S COVID-19 vaccine or a placebo. The sequencing used peripheral blood, collected in a trial of Ad26.COV2.S vaccine versus placebo. For the CDR3, the DNA is TGTGCCAGCAGCCCGGGGGACAGGGTCACCGGGGAGCTGTTTTTT. Translating it yields CASSPGDRVTGELFF. Full variable domain (remainder filled in from reference TRBV7-3 and TRBJ2-2): GAGVSQTPSNKVTEKGKYVELRCDPISGHTALYWYRQSLGQGPEFLIYFQGTGAADDSGLPNDRFFAVRPEGSVSTLKIQRTERGDSAVYLCASSPGDRVTGELFFGEGSRLTVL.